A selection of T cell receptor beta chains follows, all from one sample in a study of cytomegalovirus exposure and HLA in healthy donors. Only in-frame clones appear in the TCRdb table, and some are missing; sequencing was by immunoSEQ multiplex PCR. The sample yields around 63,000 clones, approximately 95% seen once. Material for sequencing was PBMCs. These receptors all come from a woman between 18 and 29 years old in good health and CMV-seronegative. The CDR3 runs from the conserved cysteine through the conserved F or W. Each record gives: V gene, J gene, clone size, D gene, CDR3 protein, CDR3 DNA. A D gene is named only where the DNA matches it firmly. Rows may omit the clone size; those that give it use once, few, many or a size class.

V: TRBV7-2; J: TRBJ1-1; size: once; D: NA; CDR3: CASSRGQNTEAFF; DNA: TGTGCCAGCAGCAGAGGGCAAAACACTGAAGCTTTCTTT
V: TRBV5-4; J: TRBJ2-7; size: NA; D: NA; CDR3: CASRIAGKPAYEQYF; DNA: TGTGCCAGCAGGATCGCGGGCAAGCCAGCCTACGAGCAGTACTTC
V: TRBV6-1; J: TRBJ2-2; size: NA; D: TRBD1; CDR3: CASSGDRGTGELFF; DNA: TGTGCCAGCAGTGGCGACAGGGGCACCGGGGAGCTGTTTTTT
V: TRBV6-5; J: TRBJ1-4; size: NA; D: NA; CDR3: CASSYSWNGDEKLFF; DNA: TGTGCCAGCAGTTATTCTTGGAACGGGGATGAAAAACTGTTTTTT
V: TRBV27; J: TRBJ1-1; size: NA; D: NA; CDR3: CASSLSGGAGAFF; DNA: TGTGCCAGCAGTTTATCGGGGGGTGCGGGGGCTTTCTTT
V: TRBV5-4; J: TRBJ2-3; size: NA; D: TRBD2; CDR3: CASRPGTSGPDTQYF; DNA: TGTGCCAGCAGACCCGGGACTAGCGGGCCAGATACGCAGTATTTT
V: TRBV28; J: TRBJ2-1; size: NA; D: TRBD2; CDR3: CASSSPGGVGEQFF; DNA: TGTGCCAGCAGTTCCCCCGGGGGGGTCGGTGAGCAGTTCTTC
V: TRBV6-5; J: TRBJ2-5; size: NA; D: TRBD1; CDR3: CASSSPGGTQYF; DNA: TGTGCCAGCAGTTCCCCAGGGGGGACCCAGTACTTC
V: TRBV29-1; J: TRBJ2-7; size: NA; D: TRBD2; CDR3: CSVQRGLYEQYF; DNA: TGCAGCGTTCAGCGGGGGTTATACGAGCAGTACTTC
V: TRBV28; J: TRBJ1-1; size: NA; D: NA; CDR3: CARRAPNTEAFF; DNA: TGTGCCCGGAGAGCCCCGAACACTGAAGCTTTCTTT
V: TRBV18; J: TRBJ2-6; size: NA; D: TRBD1; CDR3: CASSPPRTGVASGANVLTF; DNA: TGTGCCAGCTCACCCCCCCGCACAGGGGTGGCCTCTGGGGCCAACGTCCTGACTTTC
V: TRBV19; J: TRBJ2-3; size: NA; D: NA; CDR3: CASSIGSAVDTQYF; DNA: TGTGCCAGTAGTATCGGTAGCGCGGTAGATACGCAGTATTTT
V: TRBV7-9; J: TRBJ2-5; size: NA; D: NA; CDR3: CASRTTGDSETQYF; DNA: TGTGCCAGCAGAACTACAGGAGACTCAGAAACCCAGTACTTC
V: TRBV19; J: TRBJ1-5; size: once; D: NA; CDR3: CASSTWTVTGQPQHF; DNA: TGTGCCAGTAGTACTTGGACAGTTACCGGGCAGCCCCAGCATTTT
V: TRBV25-1; J: TRBJ2-5; size: NA; D: NA; CDR3: CASTPWGGEETQYF; DNA: TGTGCCAGCACCCCTTGGGGAGGAGAAGAGACCCAGTACTTC
V: TRBV13; J: TRBJ2-6; size: NA; D: NA; CDR3: CASSDDGTSPSGANVLTF; DNA: TGTGCCAGCAGCGACGACGGGACAAGCCCCTCTGGGGCCAACGTCCTGACTTTC
V: TRBV29-1; J: TRBJ2-7; size: NA; D: TRBD2; CDR3: CSVEDLSLAGRNEQYF; DNA: TGCAGCGTTGAAGACCTTAGCCTAGCGGGGAGGAACGAGCAGTACTTC
V: TRBV4-2; J: TRBJ2-3; size: NA; D: TRBD2; CDR3: CASSRNALASPGTDTQYF; DNA: TGTGCCAGCAGCCGGAACGCACTAGCGAGCCCCGGCACAGATACGCAGTATTTT
V: TRBV4-2; J: TRBJ2-1; size: NA; D: TRBD2; CDR3: CASSQTAGESYNEQFF; DNA: TGTGCCAGCAGCCAAACAGCGGGAGAGTCCTACAATGAGCAGTTCTTC
V: TRBV5-1; J: TRBJ1-2; size: NA; D: NA; CDR3: CASSLSPSPGGDGYTF; DNA: TGCGCCAGCAGCTTGTCCCCAAGTCCCGGCGGGGATGGCTACACCTTC
V: TRBV2; J: TRBJ1-1; size: NA; D: NA; CDR3: CASSEARKTNMNTEAFF; DNA: TGTGCCAGCAGTGAAGCGCGGAAAACAAATATGAACACTGAAGCTTTCTTT
V: TRBV27; J: TRBJ2-5; size: NA; D: NA; CDR3: CASSPHPTLSAPQETQYF; DNA: TGTGCCAGCAGTCCACACCCCACCTTATCCGCCCCCCAAGAGACCCAGTACTTC
V: TRBV18; J: TRBJ2-7; size: NA; D: TRBD1; CDR3: CASSFGQGQYF; DNA: TGTGCCAGCTCCTTCGGACAGGGTCAGTACTTC
V: TRBV5-1; J: TRBJ2-6; size: NA; D: NA; CDR3: CASSLAPLSRTGSSGANVLTF; DNA: TGCGCCAGCAGCTTGGCCCCTCTGTCCCGGACGGGAAGCTCTGGGGCCAACGTCCTGACTTTC
V: TRBV29-1; J: TRBJ2-1; size: once; D: TRBD2; CDR3: CSARDGRGEQFF; DNA: TGCAGCGCCAGAGACGGGCGGGGGGAGCAGTTCTTC
V: TRBV11-2; J: TRBJ2-3; size: NA; D: TRBD2; CDR3: CASSLGGTSTDTQYF; DNA: TGTGCCAGCAGCTTAGGGGGGACTAGTACAGATACGCAGTATTTT
V: TRBV27; J: TRBJ1-1; size: NA; D: TRBD1; CDR3: CASSPRDRGATEAFF; DNA: TGTGCCAGCAGCCCCCGGGACAGGGGGGCCACTGAAGCTTTCTTT
V: TRBV10-3; J: TRBJ2-2; size: NA; D: NA; CDR3: CATGELGNRWTGELFF; DNA: TGTGCCACCGGGGAGCTAGGGAACCGTTGGACCGGGGAGCTGTTTTTT
V: TRBV5-1; J: TRBJ1-1; size: NA; D: NA; CDR3: CASSLGAGKNTEAFF; DNA: TGCGCCAGCAGCTTGGGGGCGGGTAAGAACACTGAAGCTTTCTTT
V: TRBV7-2; J: TRBJ2-1; size: once; D: TRBD2; CDR3: CASSFRREGRNEQFF; DNA: TGTGCCAGCAGCTTCAGGCGGGAGGGGCGCAATGAGCAGTTCTTC
V: TRBV2; J: TRBJ1-1; size: NA; D: NA; CDR3: CASNVDRVNTEAFF; DNA: TGTGCCAGCAATGTAGACAGAGTGAACACTGAAGCTTTCTTT
V: TRBV7-2; J: TRBJ2-7; size: NA; D: NA; CDR3: CASSSPGLWGEQYF; DNA: TGTGCCAGCAGCTCACCGGGACTCTGGGGCGAGCAGTACTTC
V: TRBV28; J: TRBJ2-1; size: NA; D: NA; CDR3: CASRSGVVNEQFF; DNA: TGTGCCAGCAGGTCGGGGGTGGTCAATGAGCAGTTCTTC
V: TRBV7-8; J: TRBJ2-3; size: NA; D: NA; CDR3: CASSSRLPSGQYF; DNA: TGTGCCAGCAGCTCCCGACTACCCTCGGGGCAGTATTTT
V: TRBV28; J: TRBJ2-3; size: NA; D: TRBD2; CDR3: CASRPLGGELTDTQYF; DNA: TGTGCCAGCAGGCCTCTGGGGGGGGAACTCACAGATACGCAGTATTTT
V: TRBV7-2; J: TRBJ1-4; size: NA; D: NA; CDR3: CASSPGGTLTNEKLFF; DNA: TGTGCCAGCAGCCCAGGAGGGACCTTGACTAATGAAAAACTGTTTTTT
V: TRBV5-4; J: TRBJ2-1; size: NA; D: TRBD2; CDR3: CASSRGGGFGEQFF; DNA: TGTGCCAGCAGCCGCGGGGGGGGATTCGGTGAGCAGTTCTTC
V: TRBV4-2; J: TRBJ1-5; size: NA; D: TRBD1; CDR3: CASSQDPEVGRGLNQPQHF; DNA: TGTGCCAGCAGCCAAGATCCGGAGGTGGGCAGGGGGCTGAATCAGCCCCAGCATTTT
V: TRBV7-3; J: TRBJ2-5; size: NA; D: TRBD2; CDR3: CASSRGGGQETQYF; DNA: TGTGCCAGCAGCCGGGGCGGGGGCCAAGAGACCCAGTACTTC
V: TRBV28; J: TRBJ2-2; size: NA; D: NA; CDR3: CASSLMRTGELFF; DNA: TGTGCCAGCAGTTTGATGAGGACCGGGGAGCTGTTTTTT
V: TRBV13; J: TRBJ2-7; size: NA; D: TRBD2; CDR3: CASSSGGGSYEQYF; DNA: TGTGCCAGCAGCTCGGGGGGGGGCTCCTACGAGCAGTACTTC
V: TRBV11-1; J: TRBJ2-7; size: NA; D: TRBD1; CDR3: CASSLLGQGIEQYF; DNA: TGTGCCAGCAGCCTCTTGGGACAGGGCATTGAGCAGTACTTC
V: TRBV27; J: TRBJ2-3; size: NA; D: TRBD2; CDR3: CASSSLGGRGPDTQYF; DNA: TGTGCCAGCAGTTCCTTAGGTGGGAGGGGTCCAGATACGCAGTATTTT
V: TRBV5-6; J: TRBJ2-1; size: NA; D: TRBD2; CDR3: CASSPPGLAVVDEQFF; DNA: TGTGCCAGCAGCCCTCCGGGACTAGCGGTAGTGGATGAGCAGTTCTTC
V: TRBV5-1; J: TRBJ2-1; size: NA; D: TRBD1; CDR3: CASTAGGTGVWNEQFF; DNA: TGCGCCAGCACCGCCGGGGGGACAGGGGTTTGGAATGAGCAGTTCTTC
V: TRBV27; J: TRBJ2-6; size: once; D: TRBD2; CDR3: CASSPPFAGGSGANVLTF; DNA: TGTGCCAGCAGTCCCCCCTTCGCGGGAGGGAGCGGGGCCAACGTCCTGACTTTC
V: TRBV28; J: TRBJ2-3; size: NA; D: NA; CDR3: CASSPPGLVVGTDTQYF; DNA: TGTGCCAGCAGTCCCCCCGGACTGGTTGTTGGCACAGATACGCAGTATTTT
V: TRBV2; J: TRBJ2-2; size: NA; D: NA; CDR3: CASKSREWDTGELFF; DNA: TGTGCCAGCAAGAGCCGGGAGTGGGACACCGGGGAGCTGTTTTTT
V: TRBV30; J: TRBJ1-3; size: NA; D: TRBD1; CDR3: CAWREAGGPGNTIYF; DNA: TGTGCCTGGAGGGAGGCAGGGGGGCCTGGAAACACCATATATTTT